Listed below are T cell receptor beta chains from one sample, sequenced in a study of cytomegalovirus exposure and HLA in healthy donors. The assay was immunoSEQ multiplex PCR, and TCRdb's table has in-frame clones only and misses some. The sample records some 130,000 clones, roughly two thirds being singletons. The sequencing sample was made of PBMCs. These receptors came from a man aged 25 to 40 in good health and CMV-seropositive. Both conserved end residues are part of each CDR3. A D gene is named only where the DNA matches it firmly. Not all rows give a size; the values are once, few, many and, for expanded clones, a class.

size: NA
V: TRBV4-1
J: TRBJ1-5
D: TRBD1
DNA: TGCGCCAGCAGCCAAGACGGCGGAGGGGGCCTCTTTTATCAGCCCCAGCATTTT
CDR3: CASSQDGGGGLFYQPQHF

size: NA
V: TRBV5-4
J: TRBJ2-7
D: NA
DNA: TGTGCCAGCAGCTTAACAGGGAACGAGCAGTACTTC
CDR3: CASSLTGNEQYF

size: NA
V: TRBV29-1
J: TRBJ2-1
D: NA
DNA: TGCAGCGTTGAGGGTTCTGGCGGGATAGGTGTCGATGAGCAGTTCTTC
CDR3: CSVEGSGGIGVDEQFF

size: NA
V: TRBV25-1
J: TRBJ1-2
D: NA
DNA: TGTGCCAGCAGTGAACACAGCGCGAGGGAAGGCTACACCTTC
CDR3: CASSEHSAREGYTF

size: NA
V: TRBV15
J: TRBJ1-5
D: NA
DNA: TGTGCCACCAGCAGAGATTATGCGGGCTTTAGCAATCAGCCCCAGCATTTT
CDR3: CATSRDYAGFSNQPQHF

size: NA
V: TRBV7-9
J: TRBJ2-3
D: NA
DNA: TGTGCCAGCAGCTTAGGCACAGCCCCTAGCACAGATACGCAGTATTTT
CDR3: CASSLGTAPSTDTQYF

size: NA
V: TRBV18
J: TRBJ2-3
D: TRBD2
DNA: TGTGCCAGCTCACCTAGCGGGCCCACAGATACGCAGTATTTT
CDR3: CASSPSGPTDTQYF

size: NA
V: TRBV7-3
J: TRBJ2-1
D: TRBD2
DNA: TGTGCCAGCAGCTTAAACCTAGCGGGAGCAGGGGAGCAGTTCTTC
CDR3: CASSLNLAGAGEQFF

size: NA
V: TRBV7-9
J: TRBJ2-2
D: NA
DNA: TGTTCCAGCAGCTTAGCCGGCTTAGCCCCCGGGGAGCTGTTTTTT
CDR3: CSSSLAGLAPGELFF

size: NA
V: TRBV7-3
J: TRBJ2-5
D: TRBD1
DNA: TGTGCCAGCAGCTCGGACAGGGAAGAGACCCAGTACTTC
CDR3: CASSSDREETQYF

size: NA
V: TRBV9
J: TRBJ1-1
D: TRBD1
DNA: TGTGCCAGCAGCGTCGACCAGACAGGGCGCACTGAAGCTTTCTTT
CDR3: CASSVDQTGRTEAFF

size: many
V: TRBV6-1
J: TRBJ2-1
D: TRBD1
DNA: TGTGCCAGCAGCCCTGGGACAGAGAACTACAATGAGCAGTTCTTC
CDR3: CASSPGTENYNEQFF

size: NA
V: TRBV11-1
J: TRBJ2-1
D: TRBD1
DNA: TGTGCCAGCAGCTCCCTGACAGGGGGGTTGGTTGATCATGAGCAGTTCTTC
CDR3: CASSSLTGGLVDHEQFF

size: NA
V: TRBV9
J: TRBJ2-5
D: TRBD2
DNA: TGTGCCAGCAGCGTACTAGCGGGAGTTTCAGAGACCCAGTACTTC
CDR3: CASSVLAGVSETQYF

size: NA
V: TRBV11-2
J: TRBJ2-3
D: TRBD2
DNA: TGTGCCAGCAGCAGATTCTATTTGGGACTAGCGGGAGGGGCGCAGTATTTT
CDR3: CASSRFYLGLAGGAQYF

size: NA
V: TRBV9
J: TRBJ2-5
D: TRBD1
DNA: TGTGCCAGCACCGGGACAGGGAGTGGAGAGACCCAGTACTTC
CDR3: CASTGTGSGETQYF

size: NA
V: TRBV28
J: TRBJ2-1
D: TRBD2
DNA: TGTGCCAGCAGTTTACGGTTATATGCGGAGCGGGAGAAAGACAATGAGCAGTTCTTC
CDR3: CASSLRLYAEREKDNEQFF

size: NA
V: TRBV11-3
J: TRBJ1-3
D: NA
DNA: TGTGCCAGCAGCTTTCACAGGGCGTCCGGGGAAGATGGAAACACCATATATTTT
CDR3: CASSFHRASGEDGNTIYF

size: NA
V: TRBV9
J: TRBJ1-1
D: TRBD1
DNA: TGTGCCAGCAGCGTAACGCCCGGGACAGGCGCTTTCTTT
CDR3: CASSVTPGTGAFF

size: NA
V: TRBV19
J: TRBJ1-1
D: TRBD1
DNA: TGTGCCAGTAGTGGGACAGGGGGCACTGAAGCTTTCTTT
CDR3: CASSGTGGTEAFF

size: NA
V: TRBV27
J: TRBJ2-1
D: TRBD1
DNA: TGTGCCAGCAGGGTAACCGGGACAGCCTACAATGAGCAGTTCTTC
CDR3: CASRVTGTAYNEQFF

size: NA
V: TRBV29-1
J: TRBJ2-3
D: NA
DNA: TGCAGCGTTGTAACTAGTATGGGGACAGATACGCAGTATTTT
CDR3: CSVVTSMGTDTQYF

size: few
V: TRBV19
J: TRBJ1-4
D: NA
DNA: TGTGCCAGTACCAAGATCGGACAGTCAGGGGAAAAACTGTTTTTT
CDR3: CASTKIGQSGEKLFF

size: NA
V: TRBV11-2
J: TRBJ2-1
D: TRBD2
DNA: TGTGCCAGCAGCTCGGAGAGCGGGAGCTCCTACAATGAGCAGTTCTTC
CDR3: CASSSESGSSYNEQFF

size: once
V: TRBV15
J: TRBJ1-5
D: TRBD1
DNA: TGTGCCACCCTTGATACATTGACAGGGGGCAATCAGCCCCAGCATTTT
CDR3: CATLDTLTGGNQPQHF

size: once
V: TRBV6-6
J: TRBJ2-1
D: NA
DNA: TGTGCCAGCAGTTACTCGCAGGTGGCCTACAATGAGCAGTTCTTC
CDR3: CASSYSQVAYNEQFF

size: NA
V: TRBV7-2
J: TRBJ2-5
D: NA
DNA: TGTGCCAGCAGCCAGGACTGGCAAGAGACCCAGTACTTC
CDR3: CASSQDWQETQYF

size: NA
V: TRBV2
J: TRBJ2-7
D: TRBD2
DNA: TGTGCCAGCACATCTAGCGGGAGATTTAACGAGCAGTACTTC
CDR3: CASTSSGRFNEQYF

size: NA
V: TRBV27
J: TRBJ1-1
D: NA
DNA: TGTGCCAGCAGTCCACCCCGGTGGCGGGGAGGGAACACTGAAGCTTTCTTT
CDR3: CASSPPRWRGGNTEAFF

size: NA
V: TRBV25-1
J: TRBJ2-2
D: TRBD2
DNA: TGTGCCAGCAGTAACCAGCGACTAGCGGGTATCACCGGGGAGCTGTTTTTT
CDR3: CASSNQRLAGITGELFF

size: NA
V: TRBV7-6
J: TRBJ2-7
D: NA
DNA: TGTGCCAGCAGCCTTAACAGGGTCTCCTACGAGCAGTACTTC
CDR3: CASSLNRVSYEQYF

size: NA
V: TRBV2
J: TRBJ1-5
D: NA
DNA: TGTGCCAGCCATCGAGGGATCGGTCAGCCCCAGCATTTT
CDR3: CASHRGIGQPQHF

size: NA
V: TRBV10-3
J: TRBJ2-7
D: TRBD1
DNA: TGTGCCAGCGATCCGGGACAGGGGGCCGAGCAGTACTTC
CDR3: CASDPGQGAEQYF